This is a list of T cell receptor beta chains from one sample in a study of human T cells and chemical hapten exposure. TCRdb fed the RACE reads into MiXCR, producing one record per CDR3 protein. The sample includes 85,000 to 130,000 distinct CDR3 sequences, around 12% of them seen just once. The starting material was whole blood, obtained in connection with sensitization to the hapten diphenylcyclopropenone (DPC). These receptors were taken from a woman between 45 and 65 years old with alopecia areata. Some clones in this sample may be carry-over from other donors' samples. Each CDR3 is given with its conserved first and last residue. A D gene is named only where the DNA matches it firmly. Rows give clone size only sometimes, using once, few, many, or a class for an expanded clone.

J: TRBJ1-1
V: TRBV29-1
size: .
D: .
CDR3: CSVGRGDTEAFF
DNA: TGCAGCGTCGGCAGGGGAGACACTGAAGCTTTCTTT

J: TRBJ1-5
V: TRBV11-2
size: .
D: .
CDR3: CASSSGVVQPQHF
DNA: TGTGCCAGCAGCTCAGGGGTCGTTCAGCCCCAGCATTTT

J: TRBJ1-5
V: TRBV12-3/TRBV12-4
size: few
D: .
CDR3: CASSLTGFYQPQHF
DNA: TGTGCCAGCAGTTTAACGGGATTTTATCAGCCCCAGCATTTT

J: TRBJ1-3
V: TRBV4-1
size: few
D: .
CDR3: CASSQGPAGRSGNTIYF
DNA: TGCGCCAGCAGCCAAGGTCCTGCAGGGCGCTCTGGAAACACCATATATTTT

J: TRBJ1-4
V: TRBV10-3
size: .
D: .
CDR3: CAISEGVGLTNEKLFF
DNA: TGTGCCATCAGTGAAGGCGTCGGTCTAACTAATGAAAAACTGTTTTTT

J: TRBJ1-1
V: TRBV29-1
size: .
D: .
CDR3: CSVETRRNTEAFF
DNA: TGCAGCGTTGAAACGCGGCGGAATACTGAAGCTTTCTTT

J: TRBJ2-7
V: TRBV20-1
size: many
D: .
CDR3: CSARDPRAISYEQYF
DNA: TGCAGTGCTAGAGATCCCAGGGCCATCTCCTACGAGCAGTACTTC

J: TRBJ2-1
V: TRBV18
size: many
D: TRBD2
CDR3: CASSPPPGGPGEQFF
DNA: TGTGCCAGCTCACCACCTCCGGGAGGGCCGGGTGAGCAGTTCTTC

J: TRBJ2-2
V: TRBV6-5
size: .
D: .
CDR3: CASSYWKNTGELFF
DNA: TGTGCCAGCAGTTATTGGAAGAACACCGGGGAGCTGTTTTTT

J: TRBJ2-1
V: TRBV6-2/TRBV6-3
size: few
D: TRBD2
CDR3: CASSRHASGSQYEQFF
DNA: TGTGCCAGCAGCCGACACGCTAGCGGGAGTCAGTATGAGCAGTTCTTC

J: TRBJ2-3
V: TRBV7-2
size: .
D: TRBD2
CDR3: CASSPSGADTQYF
DNA: TGTGCCAGCAGCCCCAGCGGGGCAGATACGCAGTATTTT

J: TRBJ1-2
V: TRBV20-1
size: .
D: .
CDR3: CSARNQAYGYTF
DNA: TGCAGTGCTAGAAACCAAGCCTATGGCTACACCTTC

J: TRBJ1-4
V: TRBV29-1
size: many
D: .
CDR3: CSVAGVTRGEKLFF
DNA: TGCAGCGTAGCGGGAGTCACTCGAGGTGAAAAACTGTTTTTT

J: TRBJ2-5
V: TRBV12-3/TRBV12-4
size: few
D: .
CDR3: CASRTTGRGETQYF
DNA: TGTGCCAGCAGAACCACAGGGAGGGGAGAGACCCAGTACTTC

J: TRBJ2-3
V: TRBV11-2
size: many
D: .
CDR3: CASSPQSDTQYF
DNA: TGTGCCAGCAGCCCCCAGTCAGATACGCAGTATTTT

J: TRBJ2-7
V: TRBV4-1
size: .
D: TRBD2
CDR3: CASSQGLAGGSEQYF
DNA: TGCGCCAGCAGCCAAGGACTAGCGGGAGGCAGCGAGCAGTACTTC

J: TRBJ2-3
V: TRBV7-2
size: few
D: TRBD2
CDR3: CASRTSGSDTQYF
DNA: TGTGCCAGCAGGACTAGCGGGTCAGATACGCAGTATTTT

J: TRBJ1-3
V: TRBV7-2
size: .
D: .
CDR3: CASSLDLAGGNTIYF
DNA: TGTGCCAGCAGCTTAGACTTGGCCGGCGGAAACACCATATATTTT

J: TRBJ2-2
V: TRBV7-9
size: .
D: TRBD1
CDR3: CASSVRGTGVNTGELFF
DNA: TGTGCCAGCAGCGTCAGAGGGACAGGGGTTAACACCGGGGAGCTGTTTTTT

J: TRBJ1-1
V: TRBV29-1
size: few
D: .
CDR3: CSVEQPGVTEAFF
DNA: TGCAGCGTTGAACAACCGGGAGTCACTGAAGCTTTCTTT

J: TRBJ2-1
V: TRBV5-4
size: .
D: .
CDR3: CASSLNGLARYNEQFF
DNA: TGTGCCAGCAGCTTGAATGGGCTAGCGCGCTACAATGAGCAGTTCTTC

J: TRBJ2-5
V: TRBV7-2
size: .
D: .
CDR3: CASSLAGHKETQYF
DNA: TGTGCCAGCAGCTTAGCCGGACACAAAGAGACCCAGTACTTC

J: TRBJ2-7
V: TRBV2
size: .
D: .
CDR3: CASSETTAYEQYF
DNA: TGTGCCAGCAGTGAGACAACCGCCTACGAGCAGTACTTC

J: TRBJ2-3
V: TRBV2
size: many
D: .
CDR3: CASREGSHTDTQYF
DNA: TGTGCCAGCAGAGAGGGCTCCCACACAGATACGCAGTATTTT

J: TRBJ1-1
V: TRBV4-1
size: few
D: .
CDR3: CASSLEEHHTEAFF
DNA: TGCGCCAGCAGCCTTGAGGAGCATCACACTGAAGCTTTCTTT

J: TRBJ2-5
V: TRBV29-1
size: many
D: TRBD1
CDR3: CSVEEGQWGTQYF
DNA: TGCAGCGTTGAAGAGGGACAGTGGGGAACCCAGTACTTC

J: TRBJ2-4
V: TRBV6-5
size: few
D: TRBD1
CDR3: CASSYQGTGWGKNIQYF
DNA: TGTGCCAGCAGTTACCAAGGGACAGGGTGGGGCAAAAACATTCAGTACTTC

J: TRBJ2-5
V: TRBV7-8
size: many
D: TRBD2
CDR3: CASSPRASGRQETQYF
DNA: TGTGCCAGCAGCCCCAGGGCTAGCGGACGACAAGAGACCCAGTACTTC

J: TRBJ2-7
V: TRBV13
size: .
D: .
CDR3: CASSLRGRAYEQYF
DNA: TGTGCCAGCAGCTTAAGAGGTAGGGCCTACGAGCAGTACTTC

J: TRBJ1-6
V: TRBV28
size: few
D: .
CDR3: CASSPHDSSYNSPLHF
DNA: TGTGCCAGCAGTCCTCACGACAGCTCCTATAATTCACCCCTCCACTTT